Listed below are T cell receptor beta chains from one sample, sequenced in a study of T cells in Graves' hyperthyroidism and ophthalmopathy. TCRdb re-called the multiplex PCR reads with MiXCR, one entry per CDR3 protein. The sample has roughly 550,000 distinct CDR3 sequences; around 16% are singletons. Material: blood. The source of these receptors is a woman aged 25 to 45 with Graves' ophthalmopathy. Both conserved end residues are trimmed from each CDR3.

TRBJ1-4 | TRBV15 | ATSETGGTGTNEKLF
TRBJ2-7 | TRBV4-1 | ASSQPGQGYEQY
TRBJ2-2 | TRBV7-2 | ASSLTATGELF
TRBJ1-2 | TRBV20-1 | SATGTAKRGYT
TRBJ1-2 | TRBV28 | ASTLTANYGYT
TRBJ2-5 | TRBV20-1 | SATGTSGKLQETQY
TRBJ1-1 | TRBV19 | ASRGWLNTEAF
TRBJ2-7 | TRBV11-1 | ASSYRRTPAYEQY
TRBJ2-7 | TRBV28 | ASLGREQY
TRBJ2-1 | TRBV6-2/TRBV6-3 | ASSGNREYFNEQF
TRBJ1-6 | TRBV27 | ASSFFRDREYNSPLH
TRBJ2-3 | TRBV20-1 | SARDQLPPRSRDTQY
TRBJ1-2 | TRBV5-1 | ASSPSGGAQGYT
TRBJ1-1 | TRBV12-3/TRBV12-4 | ASSLGGGRGNTEAF
TRBJ1-1 | TRBV10-3 | AISPATGMANTEAF
TRBJ1-3 | TRBV7-2 | ASSPAGRGNTIY
TRBJ1-1 | TRBV27 | ASSSQDIAEAF
TRBJ2-5 | TRBV12-3/TRBV12-4 | ASGAGQAVQGAQY
TRBJ2-5 | TRBV12-3/TRBV12-4 | ASTLDFQETQY
TRBJ1-5 | TRBV18 | ASSRKLDSLTSLQPQH
TRBJ2-1 | TRBV6-1 | ASSYWSGRLIDEQF
TRBJ2-7 | TRBV20-1 | SATRQVQQY
TRBJ1-3 | TRBV18 | ASSPQKGNGNTIY
TRBJ2-5 | TRBV28 | ASILGRGGETQY
TRBJ2-6 | TRBV7-2 | ASSLNGGTNVLT
TRBJ2-3 | TRBV7-9 | ASSLTGRDGTDTQY
TRBJ2-7 | TRBV7-8 | ASSFRANRPTPYEQY
TRBJ1-2 | TRBV7-2 | ASSLVPPSTRGAYGYT
TRBJ2-1 | TRBV7-6 | ASASPGREQF